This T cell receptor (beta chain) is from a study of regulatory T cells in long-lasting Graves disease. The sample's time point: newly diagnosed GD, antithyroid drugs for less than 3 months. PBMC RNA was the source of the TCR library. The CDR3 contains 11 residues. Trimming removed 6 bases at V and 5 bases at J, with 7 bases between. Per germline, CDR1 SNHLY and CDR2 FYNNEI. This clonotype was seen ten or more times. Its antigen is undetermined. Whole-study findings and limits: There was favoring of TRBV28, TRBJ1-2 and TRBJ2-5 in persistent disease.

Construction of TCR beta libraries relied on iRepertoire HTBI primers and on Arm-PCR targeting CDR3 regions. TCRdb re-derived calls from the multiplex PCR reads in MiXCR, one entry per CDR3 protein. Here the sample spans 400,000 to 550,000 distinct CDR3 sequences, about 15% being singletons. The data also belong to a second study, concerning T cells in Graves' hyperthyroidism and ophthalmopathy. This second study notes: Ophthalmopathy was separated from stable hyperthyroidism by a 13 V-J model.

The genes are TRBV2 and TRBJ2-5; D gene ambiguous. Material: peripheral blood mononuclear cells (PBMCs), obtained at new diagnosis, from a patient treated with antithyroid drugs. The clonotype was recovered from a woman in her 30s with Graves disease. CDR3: CASRRSETQYF. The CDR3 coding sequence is TGTGCCAGCAGGCGGTCGGAGACCCAGTACTTC.